Listed below are T cell receptor beta chains from one sample, sequenced in a study of OX40 agonist ivuxolimab in advanced cancers. Sequencing was performed with immunoSEQ multiplex PCR; in TCRdb, only in-frame clones are kept and a portion is missing. In the table there are about 40,000 clones, around nine tenths of which are singletons. The material was CD4+ or CD8+ T cells sorted from blood, obtained in a trial of the OX40 agonist ivuxolimab. All receptors come from an adult with an advanced solid tumor such as melanoma, head and neck, liver or kidney cancer. Each CDR3 is given with its conserved first and last residue. A D gene is named only where the DNA matches it firmly. Where a row states a size, it is once, few, many or the class of an expanded clone; other rows omit it.

d_gene: NA; v_gene: TRBV9; abundance: NA; j_gene: TRBJ2-7; CDR3nt: TGTGCCAGCAGCGCCGACGGTACCCGCTCCTACGAGCAGTACTTC; CDR3aa: CASSADGTRSYEQYF
d_gene: TRBD1; v_gene: TRBV4-1; abundance: NA; j_gene: TRBJ2-7; CDR3nt: TGCGCCAGCAGCCAAGATCCTACCCAGGGGGCGGCTCGGGGCGAGCAGTACTTC; CDR3aa: CASSQDPTQGAARGEQYF
d_gene: NA; v_gene: TRBV18; abundance: NA; j_gene: TRBJ2-7; CDR3nt: TGTGCCAGCTCACTGGGGACCTGGTCTAACGAGCAGTACTTC; CDR3aa: CASSLGTWSNEQYF
d_gene: TRBD1; v_gene: TRBV19; abundance: NA; j_gene: TRBJ2-6; CDR3nt: TGTGCCAGTAGTATAGGGAGGGGCAGGGGGCCGTCTGGGGCCAACGTCCTGACTTTC; CDR3aa: CASSIGRGRGPSGANVLTF
d_gene: NA; v_gene: TRBV6-1; abundance: NA; j_gene: TRBJ2-7; CDR3nt: TGTGCCAGCTCCGGAAGTGGAGTAGCCGAGCAGTACTTC; CDR3aa: CASSGSGVAEQYF
d_gene: NA; v_gene: TRBV2; abundance: NA; j_gene: TRBJ2-1; CDR3nt: TGTGCCAGCGGGGGGAATGAGCAGTTCTTC; CDR3aa: CASGGNEQFF
d_gene: NA; v_gene: TRBV10-3; abundance: NA; j_gene: TRBJ2-2; CDR3nt: TGTGCCATCAAGAGAGTGCACACCGGGGAGCTGTTTTTT; CDR3aa: CAIKRVHTGELFF
d_gene: TRBD1; v_gene: TRBV28; abundance: NA; j_gene: TRBJ1-2; CDR3nt: TGTGCCAGCAGTACCCAAGGGGGCGGTAACTATGGCTACACCTTC; CDR3aa: CASSTQGGGNYGYTF
d_gene: NA; v_gene: TRBV19; abundance: NA; j_gene: TRBJ1-1; CDR3nt: TGTGCCAGTAGTCCCCTTGGAGGAAACACTGAAGCTTTCTTT; CDR3aa: CASSPLGGNTEAFF
d_gene: NA; v_gene: TRBV2; abundance: NA; j_gene: TRBJ2-1; CDR3nt: TGTGCCAGCAGAATTTACAATGAGCAGTTCTTC; CDR3aa: CASRIYNEQFF
d_gene: NA; v_gene: TRBV11-2; abundance: NA; j_gene: TRBJ1-1; CDR3nt: TGTGCCAGCAGCTTAAGGCACCAGCCGACTGAAGCTTTCTTT; CDR3aa: CASSLRHQPTEAFF
d_gene: NA; v_gene: TRBV4-3; abundance: NA; j_gene: TRBJ1-4; CDR3nt: TGCGCCAGCAGCCCCGAGGCCATCGGATATGAGGAAAAACTGTTTTTT; CDR3aa: CASSPEAIGYEEKLFF
d_gene: NA; v_gene: TRBV2; abundance: NA; j_gene: TRBJ1-1; CDR3nt: TGTGCCAGCAGTGAAGGACAGACCAGAATGGGCACTGAAGCTTTCTTT; CDR3aa: CASSEGQTRMGTEAFF
d_gene: NA; v_gene: TRBV5-1; abundance: NA; j_gene: TRBJ1-4; CDR3nt: TGCGCCAGCAGCCGACGGGGGGCGGCGAATGAAAAACTGTTTTTT; CDR3aa: CASSRRGAANEKLFF
d_gene: TRBD1; v_gene: TRBV14; abundance: NA; j_gene: TRBJ2-3; CDR3nt: TGTGCCAGCAACCACAGACAGGGTAACACAGATACGCAGTATTTT; CDR3aa: CASNHRQGNTDTQYF
d_gene: TRBD1; v_gene: TRBV19; abundance: NA; j_gene: TRBJ1-4; CDR3nt: TGTGCCAGTAGTATAGAACAGGGGGCGGCCCCTGTAGCTAATGAAAAACTGTTTTTT; CDR3aa: CASSIEQGAAPVANEKLFF
d_gene: NA; v_gene: TRBV18; abundance: NA; j_gene: TRBJ2-7; CDR3nt: TGTGCCAGCTCAACGACGAGAGACTACGAGCAGTACTTC; CDR3aa: CASSTTRDYEQYF
d_gene: NA; v_gene: TRBV19; abundance: NA; j_gene: TRBJ2-1; CDR3nt: TGTGCCAGTACCCTCCAAGGGGAGGAGCAGTTCTTC; CDR3aa: CASTLQGEEQFF
d_gene: TRBD2; v_gene: TRBV5-1; abundance: NA; j_gene: TRBJ2-3; CDR3nt: TGCGCCAGCAGCTTGTTGGCGGGGGACACAGATACGCAGTATTTT; CDR3aa: CASSLLAGDTDTQYF
d_gene: NA; v_gene: TRBV10-3; abundance: NA; j_gene: TRBJ1-5; CDR3nt: TGTGCCTCCCGGGGCGTTGATAGCAATCAGCCCCAGCATTTT; CDR3aa: CASRGVDSNQPQHF
d_gene: TRBD1; v_gene: TRBV10-1; abundance: NA; j_gene: TRBJ2-5; CDR3nt: TGCGCCAGCAGCGAAGACAGGGGGGGGACCCAGTACTTC; CDR3aa: CASSEDRGGTQYF
d_gene: NA; v_gene: TRBV11-2; abundance: NA; j_gene: TRBJ2-7; CDR3nt: TGTGCCAGCAGCTTACGAGTACAGGTCTCCTACGAGCAGTACTTC; CDR3aa: CASSLRVQVSYEQYF
d_gene: NA; v_gene: TRBV9; abundance: NA; j_gene: TRBJ2-7; CDR3nt: TGTGCCAGCATCGTTCGGAGAGGGGACGAGCAGTACTTC; CDR3aa: CASIVRRGDEQYF
d_gene: NA; v_gene: TRBV5-1; abundance: NA; j_gene: TRBJ2-7; CDR3nt: TGCGCCAGCAGCTTGGGGGCTACGGGGTACTCCTACGAGCAGTACTTC; CDR3aa: CASSLGATGYSYEQYF
d_gene: NA; v_gene: TRBV18; abundance: NA; j_gene: TRBJ2-6; CDR3nt: TGTGCCAGCTCACCATTAGTCTCTGGGGCCAACGTCCTGACTTTC; CDR3aa: CASSPLVSGANVLTF
d_gene: TRBD2; v_gene: TRBV29-1; abundance: NA; j_gene: TRBJ2-3; CDR3nt: TGCAGCGCGGGCGGGGGGACAGATACGCAGTATTTT; CDR3aa: CSAGGGTDTQYF
d_gene: TRBD2; v_gene: TRBV4-2; abundance: NA; j_gene: TRBJ2-7; CDR3nt: TGTGCCAGCAGCCCCCTCGACAGGCGGGGGGACTACGAGCAGTACTTC; CDR3aa: CASSPLDRRGDYEQYF
d_gene: NA; v_gene: TRBV9; abundance: NA; j_gene: TRBJ2-7; CDR3nt: TGTGCCAGCAGCGTCCGGCAGGGGGGCTACGAGCAGTACTTC; CDR3aa: CASSVRQGGYEQYF
d_gene: TRBD1; v_gene: TRBV7-2; abundance: NA; j_gene: TRBJ2-2; CDR3nt: TGTGCCAGCAGTAAAACAGGGGGCGCGGCCGGGGAGCTGTTTTTT; CDR3aa: CASSKTGGAAGELFF
d_gene: NA; v_gene: TRBV1; abundance: NA; j_gene: TRBJ2-7; CDR3nt: TGCACCAGCAGCCCGAGGACAGGGAGAACCGCCTACGAGCAGTACTTC; CDR3aa: CTSSPRTGRTAYEQYF
d_gene: NA; v_gene: TRBV15; abundance: once; j_gene: TRBJ1-6; CDR3nt: TGTGCCACCAGCAGAGATCATGTCGGATATTCACCCCTCCACTTT; CDR3aa: CATSRDHVGYSPLHF
d_gene: NA; v_gene: TRBV2; abundance: NA; j_gene: TRBJ1-2; CDR3nt: TGTGCCAGCAGTCCATACGACAGCTTCTTTAACTATGGCTACACCTTC; CDR3aa: CASSPYDSFFNYGYTF
d_gene: TRBD1; v_gene: TRBV23-1; abundance: NA; j_gene: TRBJ1-3; CDR3nt: TGCGCCAGCAGTCAACGGACAGGGAGGTCTGGAAACACCATATATTTT; CDR3aa: CASSQRTGRSGNTIYF
d_gene: NA; v_gene: TRBV11-2; abundance: once; j_gene: TRBJ2-4; CDR3nt: TGTGCCAGCAGCTTTACAAACCCAGTAGCCAAAAACATTCAGTACTTC; CDR3aa: CASSFTNPVAKNIQYF
d_gene: NA; v_gene: TRBV11-2; abundance: NA; j_gene: TRBJ2-3; CDR3nt: TGTGCCAGCAGCTTTTCCTACCGGGGCACAGATACGCAGTATTTT; CDR3aa: CASSFSYRGTDTQYF
d_gene: NA; v_gene: TRBV14; abundance: few; j_gene: TRBJ2-2; CDR3nt: TGTGCCAGCAGCCAACTGCGGGCGCGAACCGGGGAGCTGTTTTTT; CDR3aa: CASSQLRARTGELFF
d_gene: NA; v_gene: TRBV2; abundance: medium-sized; j_gene: TRBJ2-5; CDR3nt: TGTGCCAGCAGTGGATCCGTGGGTGAGACCCAGTACTTC; CDR3aa: CASSGSVGETQYF
d_gene: NA; v_gene: TRBV4-3; abundance: NA; j_gene: TRBJ2-7; CDR3nt: TGCGCCAGCAGCCATCAACGTGACCCGACGCGCTACGAGCAGTACTTC; CDR3aa: CASSHQRDPTRYEQYF
d_gene: TRBD2; v_gene: TRBV6-5; abundance: NA; j_gene: TRBJ2-1; CDR3nt: TGTGCCAGCAGCCGGTTCGGGGGGGGAGGGAATGAGCAGTTCTTC; CDR3aa: CASSRFGGGGNEQFF
d_gene: NA; v_gene: TRBV18; abundance: NA; j_gene: TRBJ2-7; CDR3nt: TGTGCCAGCTCACCACCCGAAAGAGGTTCCTACGAGCAGTACTTC; CDR3aa: CASSPPERGSYEQYF
d_gene: TRBD1; v_gene: TRBV6-1; abundance: NA; j_gene: TRBJ1-3; CDR3nt: TGTGCCAGCAGTGTCACAGGGGTAGGGGTCTCTGGAAACACCATATATTTT; CDR3aa: CASSVTGVGVSGNTIYF
d_gene: NA; v_gene: TRBV25-1; abundance: NA; j_gene: TRBJ2-1; CDR3nt: TGTGCCAGCAGTGACCCGGCGCGGAATGAGCAGTTCTTC; CDR3aa: CASSDPARNEQFF
d_gene: TRBD1; v_gene: TRBV4-3; abundance: NA; j_gene: TRBJ2-3; CDR3nt: TGCGCCAGCAGCCAGGGACAGGGTGATACAGATACGCAGTATTTT; CDR3aa: CASSQGQGDTDTQYF
d_gene: NA; v_gene: TRBV7-2; abundance: NA; j_gene: TRBJ1-3; CDR3nt: TGTGCCAGCAGCTTTCCGGGCCACACCATATATTTT; CDR3aa: CASSFPGHTIYF
d_gene: NA; v_gene: TRBV5-5; abundance: NA; j_gene: TRBJ1-5; CDR3nt: TGTGCCAGCAGCTTAATCCAGCCCGGGGCCCAGCATTTT; CDR3aa: CASSLIQPGAQHF
d_gene: TRBD1; v_gene: TRBV19; abundance: NA; j_gene: TRBJ1-2; CDR3nt: TGTGCCAGCCGGACAGGGGGCGGTGGCTACACCTTC; CDR3aa: CASRTGGGGYTF
d_gene: NA; v_gene: TRBV2; abundance: NA; j_gene: TRBJ2-2; CDR3nt: TGTGCCAGCACACCCTCAGCAGGGGCATTAGTCACCGGGGAGCTGTTTTTT; CDR3aa: CASTPSAGALVTGELFF
d_gene: NA; v_gene: TRBV19; abundance: NA; j_gene: TRBJ2-1; CDR3nt: TGTGCCAGTAGTCCCTGGACACATTACAATGAGCAGTTCTTC; CDR3aa: CASSPWTHYNEQFF